One T cell receptor (beta chain) is described in this entry. V was trimmed by 1 base and J by 13 bases, leaving 9 bases between them. This CDR3 region has 11 residues. Looked up from germline, CDR1 is SEHNR and CDR2 is FQNEAQ (reference sequence). Here immunoSEQ multiplex PCR was the method, and the copy in TCRdb shows in-frame clones only, minus some. Counted here are roughly 1 million clones, around 74% occurring once; the ten biggest clones make up around 1.5%. This record comes from a study of shared clonotypes between healthy human individuals. The sequence was collected from a man aged 18 to 30 in good health. The chain uses TRBV7-9 and TRBJ2-3; D gene unclear. The specimen sequenced was memory CD4+ T cells sorted from blood. Described subset: CD45RA-negative fraction. The CDR3 protein is CASSLGTWEYF. The CDR3 bases are TGTGCCAGCAGCTTAGGGACGTGGGAGTATTTT.